This TCR beta chain was identified in a study of human T cells and chemical hapten exposure. MiXCR, run by TCRdb on the RACE reads, gives a single entry per CDR3 protein. The sample contains about 110,000 distinct CDR3 sequences, approximately 9.9% of which appear only once. As for time point: patch test 1, 2 weeks after DPC sensitization. Noted treatment: therapeutic diphenylcyclopropenone sensitization with weekly scalp DPC. The sequence derives from a woman between 40 and 55 years old with alopecia areata. Some clones in this sample may be carry-over from other donors' samples. The material was whole blood, obtained in connection with sensitization to the hapten diphenylcyclopropenone (DPC).

The CDR3: CASSFDRNEQFF. The CDR3 coding sequence is TGCGCCAGCAGTTTCGACAGGAATGAGCAGTTCTTC. The V and J genes are TRBV5-1 and TRBJ2-1; D perhaps matches TRBD1 (6 bases). The CDR3 covers 12 residues. Trimming pared 5 bases from V and 7 bases from J, leaving 10 bases between. Germline CDR1 is SGHRS and CDR2 is YFSETQ.